A single sample gave rise to the 21 T cell receptor beta chains below, sequenced in a study of T cell changes during pregnancy in multiple sclerosis. Clones were sequenced by immunoSEQ multiplex PCR, and TCRdb holds only the in-frame ones, with some missing. The sample shows 35,000 or so clones, about 92% of them seen only once. The sequences come from CD4+ T cells from peripheral blood mononuclear cells, collected after pregnancy. The receptors originated from a female donor with multiple sclerosis, enrolled in a pregnancy study.

This chain links TRBV13 with TRBJ2-1; D is possibly TRBD2 (6 bases). Germline V gene lookup returns CDR1 PRHDT and CDR2 FYEKMQ (reference sequence). This CDR3 is built from 16 residues. Trimming stripped 4 bases from V and 3 bases from J, with 16 bases between. The CDR3 DNA is TGTGCCAGCAGCTCCGGGACTGGACAACTCTACAATGAGCAGTTCTTC. It encodes CASSSGTGQLYNEQFF.

The chain joins TRBV19 to TRBJ1-3, with TRBD1 matching over 9 bases. V shed 7 bases, J shed 8 bases, and the junction held 15 bases outside the gene matches. CDR1 is LNHDA and CDR2 is SQIVND in the germline V gene (reference sequence). The CDR3 is made up of 16 amino acids. The CDR3 DNA is TGTGCCAGTACTCTAATAGGGACAGGGCGCGGGGACACCATATATTTT. As protein: CASTLIGTGRGDTIYF.

This clone was found once. The chain employs TRBV14 and TRBJ1-6; 7 nucleotides align to TRBD1. The ends lost 3 bases at V and 7 bases at J; junction bases unmatched: 9. The germline V gene encodes CDR1 SGHDN and CDR2 FVKESK. The CDR3 is 16 residues long. The CDR3 region is CASSHRQGGGNSPLHF. The CDR3 nucleotides are TGTGCCAGCAGCCATAGACAGGGTGGAGGCAATTCACCCCTCCACTTT. The full variable domain, with the rest looked up from reference TRBV14 and TRBJ1-6, is EAGVTQFPSHSVIEKGQTVTLRCDPISGHDNLYWYRRVMGKEIKFLLHFVKESKQDESGMPNNRFLAERTGGTYSTLKVQPAELEDSGVYFCASSHRQGGGNSPLHFGNGTRLTVT.

The V call is TRBV13, the J call TRBJ2-7; TRBD1 aligns across 7 bases. This CDR3 is built from 15 residues. In germline, CDR1 is PRHDT, CDR2 FYEKMQ (reference sequence). The junction had 10 bases not matched to a gene; V was cut back by 4 bases and J by 4 bases. The CDR3 reads CASSWERGRKYEQYF. The CDR3 nucleotides are TGTGCCAGCAGCTGGGAAAGGGGGCGAAAATACGAGCAGTACTTC.

The chain combines TRBV21-1 with TRBJ2-7; TRBD2, as called in the table, went unchecked against the DNA. TRBV21-1 is noted as a pseudogene. The CDR3 spans 14 residues. DNA of the CDR3: TGTGCCAGCAGCAAAGTTGGCGGCTTCACCGAGCAGTACTTC. Its translation is CASSKVGGFTEQYF.

The chain carries TRBV5-1 and TRBJ2-4; tentatively, D is TRBD1 (6 bases). The germline V gene encodes CDR1 SGHRS and CDR2 YFSETQ. The CDR3 is made up of 14 amino acids. Trimming took 4 bases from V and 0 from J, leaving 8 bases between them. The CDR3 DNA reads as TGCGCCAGCAGCACCAGGGGAGCCAAAAACATTCAGTACTTC. Translation gives CASSTRGAKNIQYF.

The rearrangement links TRBV7-3 to TRBJ2-4; 11 positions match TRBD2. This CDR3 has 16 residues. The V gene's germline CDR1 is SGHTA and CDR2 FQGTGA. V lost 5 bases to trimming and J lost 7 bases; unmatched junction nucleotides: 10. The CDR3 DNA is TGTGCCAGCAGCAGAGTAGCGGGAGGGCCGGGTAACATTCAGTACTTC. Residues: CASSRVAGGPGNIQYF.

This chain links TRBV5-1 with TRBJ2-7, with TRBD1 matching 9 bases. From germline, CDR1 is SGHRS and CDR2 YFSETQ. The trim removed 7 bases at V and 1 base at J, leaving 9 bases unmatched. The CDR3 is 15 amino acids. CDR3 in DNA: TGCGCCAGCTGCGATCTGACAGGGGGGTCCTACGAGCAGTACTTC. It encodes CASCDLTGGSYEQYF. Using reference TRBV5-1 and TRBJ2-7 for the parts outside the CDR3, the full variable domain is KAGVTQTPRYLIKTRGQQVTLSCSPISGHRSVSWYQQTPGQGLQFLFEYFSETQRNKGNFPGRFSGRQFSNSRSEMNVSTLELGDSALYLCASCDLTGGSYEQYFGPGTRLTVT.

The chain combines TRBV12-5 with TRBJ2-7, with D possibly matching TRBD1 (5 bases). The V end lost 1 base, the J end lost 0 bases, and 13 bases lay between the germline ends. The CDR3 sequence is 16 residues long. CDR1 and CDR2 (germline): LGHNT, FRNRAP. The CDR3, as DNA: TGTGCTAGTGGTTTGGGCCAGACAGAGAGCTCCTACGAGCAGTACTTC. Its translation is CASGLGQTESSYEQYF. The variable domain in full, with the rest retrieved from reference TRBV12-5 and TRBJ2-7, is DARVTQTPRHKVTEMGQEVTMRCQPILGHNTVFWYRQTMMQGLELLAYFRNRAPLDDSGMPKDRFSAEMPDATLATLKIQPSEPRDSAVYFCASGLGQTESSYEQYFGPGTRLTVT.

The chain uses TRBV21-1 and TRBJ1-1; the D call of TRBD1 is as the table states it, not checked on the DNA. TRBV21-1 is annotated as a pseudogene. The CDR3 extends over 16 amino acids. CDR3 coding DNA: TGTGCCAGCAGCAAAGTCCCCCCCATTCCCCAGGCTGAAGCTTTCTTT. This encodes CASSKVPPIPQAEAFF.

The rearrangement joins TRBV7-2 to TRBJ2-3; TRBD1 matches at 8 bases. The CDR3 extends over 17 amino acids. Trimming took 0 bases from V and 0 from J; bases not matched to a gene: 5. Germline V gene data show CDR1 as SGHTA and CDR2 as FQGNSA. In DNA form, the CDR3 reads TGTGCCAGCAGCTTAGCGCGGACAGGGTCTAGCACAGATACGCAGTATTTT. Amino acid sequence: CASSLARTGSSTDTQYF.

V usage is TRBV6-5 and J usage is TRBJ2-7, with 10 bases identical to TRBD1. The V gene end was trimmed by 0 bases and the J gene end by 2 bases; junction bases not matched to a gene: 4. The CDR3 totals 16 residues. Germline CDR1 is MNHEY and CDR2 is SVGAGI. In DNA form, the CDR3 reads TGTGCCAGCAGTTACTCGAGGACAGGGGGTCCCTACGAGCAGTACTTC. Amino acid sequence: CASSYSRTGGPYEQYF.

The chain has TRBV11-1 and TRBJ1-1; D is possibly TRBD1 (5 bases). Trimming left V 3 bases short and J 4 bases short, with 15 bases between. Per germline, CDR1 SGHAT and CDR2 FQDESV (reference sequence). The CDR3 length is 15 residues. Here the CDR3 reads CASSLSGRGITEAFF. CDR3 bases: TGTGCCAGCAGCTTGTCGGGGAGGGGAATCACTGAAGCTTTCTTT.

The J gene is TRBJ2-7, the V gene TRBV6-6; maybe TRBD2 (5 bases). Germline V gene sequence: CDR1 MNHNY, CDR2 SVGAGI (reference sequence). The CDR3 sequence is 15 residues long. The V gene lost 3 bases and the J gene lost 0 bases, with 12 bases spanning the gap. The CDR3 nucleotides read TGTGCCAGCAGTTATGTCGCTGGGAGCTCCTACGAGCAGTACTTC. Encoded protein: CASSYVAGSSYEQYF.

This clone was recorded only once. The chain carries TRBV7-9 and TRBJ2-3, with 8 positions matching TRBD1. V trimming: 1 base; J trimming: 2 bases; junction bases outside the gene matches: 8. Germline values: CDR1 SEHNR, CDR2 FQNEAQ (reference sequence). This CDR3 spans 17 amino acids. The CDR3 region is CASSLGNRGAYTDTQYF. DNA of the CDR3: TGTGCCAGCAGCTTAGGGAACAGGGGGGCCTACACAGATACGCAGTATTTT.

The chain couples TRBV2 to TRBJ1-1; possible D gene TRBD1, 6 bases. With 4 bases removed from V and 10 bases from J, the gap between germline ends came to 13 bases. Germline values: CDR1 SNHLY, CDR2 FYNNEI. The CDR3 totals 12 residues. The CDR3 nucleotides are TGTGCCAGCAGTGGAACAGGGAGTGGAGCTTTCTTT. Its translation is CASSGTGSGAFF.

The chain carries TRBV5-1 and TRBJ1-4; TRBD1 aligns across 10 bases. CDR1 is SGHRS and CDR2 is YFSETQ in the germline V gene. This CDR3 has 18 residues. The trim removed 4 bases at V and 7 bases at J, leaving 16 bases unmatched. The CDR3 region is CASSRGADRGGPGEKLFF. The CDR3 bases are TGCGCCAGCAGCCGGGGTGCGGACAGGGGGGGCCCCGGTGAAAAACTGTTTTTT.

This chain uses TRBV20-1 with TRBJ2-2; the D gene is possibly TRBD1 (5 bases). Germline assignment: CDR1 DFQATT and CDR2 SNEGSKA (reference sequence). The CDR3 spans 11 residues. CDR3 residues: CSVQGSGELFF. In DNA, the CDR3 is TGCAGCGTCCAGGGTTCCGGGGAGCTGTTTTTT.

The chain combines TRBV7-8 with TRBJ2-7; D may be TRBD2 (5 bases). Deletions cut 5 bases from V and 1 base from J, with 15 bases between. Germline V gene sequence: CDR1 SGHVS, CDR2 FQNEAQ. CDR3 length: 15 residues. The DNA for the CDR3 is TGTGCCAGCAGCCCCGAGAGGGTAGGGTCCTACGAGCAGTACTTC. It specifies CASSPERVGSYEQYF.

J is TRBJ1-4 and V is TRBV2; TRBD1 matches at 9 bases. Germline V CDR1 and CDR2: SNHLY, FYNNEI. V trimming: 8 bases; J trimming: 7 bases; junction bases outside the gene matches: 8. CDR3 length: 14 residues. The DNA of the CDR3 is TGTGCCAGCGAAATACAGGGGGCTTTTGAAAAACTGTTTTTT. Translated: CASEIQGAFEKLFF.

The V gene is TRBV7-9, the J gene TRBJ2-2; tentatively, D is TRBD2 (5 bases). CDR1 and CDR2 (germline): SEHNR, FQNEAQ (reference sequence). This CDR3 comprises 17 residues. The V end lost 7 bases, the J end lost 5 bases, and 23 bases lay between the germline ends. CDR3 nucleotides: TGTGCCAGCACACGGGTGGTCGGACTTCTGATAACCGGGGAGCTGTTTTTT. It specifies CASTRVVGLLITGELFF.